A single sample gave rise to the 25 T cell receptor beta chains below, sequenced in a study of T cells in localized non-small cell lung cancer. Generated by immunoSEQ multiplex PCR, the TCRdb table keeps only in-frame clones and is missing some. The sample has nearly 2,500 clones; more than 30% are singletons. The source material was lymph node tissue, sampled before any cancer treatment. Every receptor here comes from an older male donor with stage II squamous cell lung carcinoma.

J is TRBJ2-6 and V is TRBV19; D unresolved. The CDR3 sequence is 15 residues long. Trimming pared 8 bases from V and 0 bases from J, leaving 11 bases between. From germline, CDR1 is LNHDA and CDR2 SQIVND (reference sequence). DNA for the CDR3: TGTGCCAGTCAGGTCCTGAGCTCTGGGGCCAACGTCCTGACTTTC. The encoded protein is CASQVLSSGANVLTF.

The rearrangement joins TRBV19 to TRBJ1-5; D uncertain. The V end was cut by 2 bases, the J end by 4 bases, with 15 bases between. The CDR3 covers 16 residues. CDR1 LNHDA and CDR2 SQIVND come from the germline V gene (reference sequence). CDR3 DNA: TGTGCCAGTAGTATAACCCTGGATAGGGTGAATCAGCCCCAGCATTTT. It yields the protein CASSITLDRVNQPQHF.

This chain links TRBV1 with TRBJ1-5. TRBV1 is given as a pseudogene. The CDR3 has 15 amino acids. CDR3 DNA sequence: TGCGCCAGCAGCCAAGTAGTAGGCCCTAATCAGCCCCAGCATTTT. The encoded protein is CASSQVVGPNQPQHF.

This clone was observed a handful of times. This chain connects TRBV11-3 to TRBJ1-5, with D perhaps matching TRBD1 (6 bases). The CDR3 contains 15 residues. Trimming shortened V by 6 bases and J by 2 bases, and 14 bases separated the two germline ends. Germline assignment: CDR1 SGHNT and CDR2 YENEEA. The CDR3 DNA follows: TGTGCCAGCAGGCCCACAGGGACTGGCAATCAGCCCCAGCATTTT. Its translation: CASRPTGTGNQPQHF.

The table lists this clone with a few counts. CDR3 loop: CAWSVRGTRGNIQYF. CDR3 coding DNA: TGTGCCTGGAGTGTACGAGGGACAAGGGGAAACATTCAGTACTTC. This sequence joins TRBV30 and TRBJ2-4; TRBD1 is a possible D gene (6 bases). Germline CDR1 is GTSNPN and CDR2 is SVGIG (reference sequence). This CDR3 region has 15 residues. The V end was cut by 0 bases, the J end by 6 bases, with 15 bases between.

This sequence joins TRBV18 and TRBJ1-3, with D possibly being TRBD1 (5 bases). The CDR3 spans 16 residues. V lost 3 bases and J lost 10, with 22 bases in between. Germline loops: CDR1 KGHSH, CDR2 LQKENI. CDR3 coding DNA: TGTGCCAGCTCACCGGCCTCTCCGGGACCCAGGACGACCATATATTTT. Translated: CASSPASPGPRTTIYF.

This chain links TRBV9 with TRBJ1-5; 7 positions match TRBD1. CDR3 length equals 14 residues. V lost 0 bases and J lost 6; bases outside the gene matches: 3. Germline V CDR1 and CDR2: SGDLS, YYNGEE. CDR3 region: CASSVGGGSQPQHF. For the CDR3, the DNA is TGTGCCAGCAGCGTAGGAGGGGGCAGTCAGCCCCAGCATTTT.

This clone was detected only a few times. The chain carries TRBV6-8 and TRBJ1-1; D ambiguous. Germline V lookup: CDR1 MNHGY, CDR2 SAAAGT. The CDR3 sequence is 12 residues long. V lost 6 bases, J lost 4 bases, and 9 bases lay in between. The DNA of the CDR3 is TGTGCCAGCAGGAACAGTGGCACTGAAGCTTTCTTT. Protein sequence: CASRNSGTEAFF.

Sample share makes this clone medium-sized. The rearrangement joins TRBV6-8 to TRBJ1-2, with TRBD1 matching 7 bases. The V and J ends lost 7 bases and 5 bases, in that order; junction bases with no gene match: 13. This CDR3 comprises 15 residues. Germline CDR1 and CDR2: MNHGY and SAAAGT. The CDR3 region is CASNPWGDRTYGYTF. In DNA form, the CDR3 reads TGTGCCAGCAACCCTTGGGGGGACAGAACTTATGGCTACACCTTC.

This chain connects TRBV15 to TRBJ1-1, with TRBD1 matching 8 bases. Germline trimming cut 5 bases from V and 0 bases from J; bases unmatched to any gene: 5. The germline V gene has CDR1 LNHNV and CDR2 YYDKDF (reference sequence). The CDR3 runs to 15 residues. The CDR3 reads CATSRDRGLNTEAFF. CDR3 nucleotide sequence: TGTGCCACCAGCCGCGACAGGGGTCTGAACACTGAAGCTTTCTTT.

This chain uses TRBV18 with TRBJ1-1; D remains ambiguous. CDR3 length: 13 amino acids. CDR1 and CDR2 (germline): KGHSH, LQKENI. V lost 1 base to trimming and J lost 1 base, with 4 bases between them. DNA of the CDR3: TGTGCCAGCTCACCACAGAGGAACACTGAAGCTTTCTTT. This gives the protein CASSPQRNTEAFF.

This rearrangement joins TRBV15 to TRBJ1-1; weak D call: TRBD1 (6 bases). Looked up from germline, CDR1 is LNHNV and CDR2 is YYDKDF (reference sequence). CDR3 length: 15 residues. Trimming stripped 1 base from V and 3 bases from J, with 12 bases between. CDR3 protein: CATSRGTVLDTEAFF. CDR3 bases: TGTGCCACCAGCAGAGGGACAGTTTTAGACACTGAAGCTTTCTTT.

This clone occurred a few times. V is TRBV11-3 and J is TRBJ1-4; 9 bases agree with TRBD1. The length of the CDR3 is 15 residues. J lost 6 bases, V lost 2 bases, and 4 bases had no gene match. Germline V lookup: CDR1 SGHNT, CDR2 YENEEA. The CDR3 DNA reads TGTGCCAGCAGCTTAAGCCGGACAGGGGATGAAAAACTGTTTTTT. It codes for CASSLSRTGDEKLFF.

The rearrangement uses TRBV28 and TRBJ1-1; tentative D call: TRBD1 (5 bases). From germline, CDR1 is MDHEN and CDR2 SYDVKM. V lost 8 bases and J lost 0, with 16 bases in between. The CDR3 is 15 amino acids. As DNA, the CDR3 is TGTGCCAGCCGGGGGGGAGGGCGAATGAACACTGAAGCTTTCTTT. Amino acid sequence: CASRGGGRMNTEAFF.

The chain recombines TRBV5-1 with TRBJ1-4; D may be TRBD1 (5 bases). The V and J ends lost 4 bases and 3 bases respectively, with 10 bases between them. The CDR3 has 14 amino acids. Germline CDR1 and CDR2: SGHRS and YFSETQ. CDR3 in amino acids: CASSTPGPNEKLFF. CDR3 nucleotides: TGCGCCAGCAGCACTCCGGGACCTAATGAAAAACTGTTTTTT.

The chain employs TRBV29-1 and TRBJ2-2, with D maybe TRBD2 (6 bases). CDR1 is SQVTM, CDR2 ANQGSEA, per germline. This CDR3 comprises 13 residues. Trimming took 5 bases from V and 3 from J, leaving 10 bases between them. This CDR3 reads CSVWTTDTGELFF. The CDR3 DNA is TGCAGCGTTTGGACTACCGACACCGGGGAGCTGTTTTTT.

V is TRBV30 and J is TRBJ1-6; possible D gene TRBD1, 6 bases. This CDR3 has 15 residues. Germline lookup yields CDR1 GTSNPN and CDR2 SVGIG (reference sequence). Trimming removed 4 bases from V and 11 bases from J, with 21 bases in between. CDR3 in DNA: TGTGCCTGGACAATTTCGGGGCAGGGGTATGCACCCCTCCACTTT. Translating gives CAWTISGQGYAPLHF.

This chain links TRBV19 with TRBJ2-2; D may be TRBD1 (5 bases). Gene TRBJ1-3 matches the end of the DNA better, so the J call may be wrong. Germline V gene sequence: CDR1 LNHDA, CDR2 SQIVND (reference sequence). The CDR3 runs 15 residues. The CDR3 bases are TGTGCCAGTAGTATCGTGGTAGGGGCTGGAAACACCATATATTTT. Amino acid sequence: CASSIVVGAGNTIYF.

V gene TRBV18 combines with J gene TRBJ2-1; perhaps TRBD1 as D (5 bases). There are 15 residues in the CDR3. Between the trimmed V and J ends, which lost 5 bases and 7 bases, there was a span of 18 bases. From germline, CDR1 is KGHSH and CDR2 LQKENI. The CDR3 DNA reads as TGTGCCAGCTCATCCCAGGGAAATATAGGGAATGAGCAGTTCTTC. This codes for CASSSQGNIGNEQFF.

The chain joins TRBV18 to TRBJ2-7, with unresolved D. V was trimmed by 2 bases and J by 5 bases, leaving 13 bases between them. This CDR3 comprises 14 residues. The germline gives CDR1 KGHSH, CDR2 LQKENI. Here the CDR3 DNA reads TGTGCCAGCTCACCAAATCGGATTTACCACGAGCAGTACTTC. Residues: CASSPNRIYHEQYF.

By frequency in the sample, this clone is medium-sized. This chain joins TRBV11-3 and TRBJ2-7; 7 bases line up with TRBD2. Per germline, CDR1 SGHNT and CDR2 YENEEA. The CDR3 has 14 amino acids. V shed 4 bases and J 7 bases; nucleotides not matched to a gene: 10. CDR3 amino acids: CASSSGGAGSEQYF. The CDR3 nucleotides read TGTGCCAGCAGCTCTGGGGGAGCGGGATCGGAGCAGTACTTC.

The chain employs TRBV19 and TRBJ1-5; 10 nucleotides align to TRBD1. V gave up 2 bases and J gave up 0 bases; unmatched junction bases: 10. The CDR3 runs 19 residues. Germline V gene sequence: CDR1 LNHDA, CDR2 SQIVND (reference sequence). The CDR3 nucleotides read TGTGCCAGTAGTATACTCCCCGGGACAGGGGACTATAGCAATCAGCCCCAGCATTTT. Its translation: CASSILPGTGDYSNQPQHF.

In its sample, this clone was seen a few times. The chain combines TRBV6-8 with TRBJ1-3, with D uncertain. Trimming stripped 7 bases from V and 1 base from J, with 17 bases between. CDR3 length: 16 residues. Germline-derived CDR1 and CDR2 are MNHGY and SAAAGT. The CDR3 spells CASMVSGQPSGNTIYF. In DNA form, the CDR3 reads TGTGCCAGCATGGTTAGCGGGCAGCCATCTGGAAACACCATATATTTT.

This clone occurred once. The gene calls are TRBV25-1 and TRBJ1-6; tentatively, D is TRBD1 (6 bases). The CDR3 has 14 residues. Germline V CDR1 and CDR2: MGHDK, SYGVNS. The V gene lost 4 bases and the J gene lost 9 bases, with 13 bases spanning the gap. This CDR3 is CASSVGGAGSPLHF. CDR3 in DNA: TGTGCCAGCAGTGTCGGGGGCGCGGGTTCACCCCTCCACTTT.

The chain uses TRBV18 and TRBJ1-1; TRBD1 might be the D (6 bases). The CDR3 length is 13 residues. The germline V and J ends were trimmed by 4 bases and 2 bases, with 8 bases remaining between them. Germline CDR1 KGHSH, CDR2 LQKENI. CDR3 sequence reads: CASSRDINTEAFF. The CDR3 DNA is TGTGCCAGCTCACGGGACATAAACACTGAAGCTTTCTTT.